The entry below describes one T cell receptor (beta chain). This clone was seen just once. Which antigen it targets is not known. Base qualities are not at hand, and no much larger clone is one base apart. The record originates from a study of T cell responses to AZD1222 COVID-19 vaccine (dated by TCRdb to about 2021). Broadly, across the study: A total of roughly 240 trial participants underwent TCR sequencing, of whom 200 to 220 received two doses of AZD1222 and some 25 received two doses of the MenACWY control vaccine. Trial participants were enrolled by age into 18-55, 56-69 and 70-plus year subgroups, with approximately 150, 30 and 60 TCR-sequenced participants respectively. Study-wide findings and limitations: Only six or seven AZD1222 recipients were SARS-CoV-2 seropositive at baseline, limiting conclusions about previously exposed vaccinees. The 56-69-year group was small, and its depth increase did not reach significance, likely because of low power. Participants were mostly white British, with more females than males. The authors suggested clonal diversity may have been underestimated. Nearly half of unique spike-specific TCRs reportedly recognized epitopes outside regions mutated in the B.1.351 and B.1.1.7 variants. The whole spike protein was spanned by vaccine-associated CD4 TCRs, and dominant responses were seen in regions 160-218 and 743-854. After two AZD1222 doses, spike-specific TCR breadth and depth were significantly higher than at day 0 and than in MenACWY recipients. No day 14 peak-response samples were available, so repertoires were characterized only after the peak T cell response.

The CDR3 regions of human TCRbeta chains were analyzed by immunosequencing. The authors' pipeline ran thus. TCRs in the repertoires were matched against a reference library of SARS-CoV-2-specific TCRs that had been generated with the MIRA antigen-specificity platform. Breadth was defined as the fraction of unique TCRs that were SARS-CoV-2-associated, and depth was defined as the fraction of total T cells that were SARS-CoV-2-associated. Using the MIRA data, every spike-specific TCR was mapped to the spike region that the TCR reacted to and assigned to either a CD4 or a CD8 class. Log10-transformed breadth and depth values were compared by one-way ANOVA with Sidak's multiple comparisons tests. The table was pulled from immuneACCESS by TCRdb, which kept in-frame rearrangements only. Such tables lose some clones; where checked, under half of the loss comes from unresolved V genes, and the rest has no known cause. V and J calls and clone size come straight from that table; D and trimming were deduced from the DNA. For this sample there are over 90,000 clones; roughly 90% appear just once. The ten largest clones capture over 10% of the sample.

This specimen's time point label, interpreted: about 28 days (+/-7) after the second vaccine dose. AZD1222 recipients given second doses at about 4 weeks or at about 12 weeks were pooled, since spike-specific TCR depth and breadth were not found to differ between the two schedules. Vaccinee samples were obtained from the UK trials COV001 and COV002, which included a single-blind randomized controlled phase 2/3 trial of AZD1222 (ChAdOx1 nCoV-19) in healthy adults. For TCRbeta chain sequencing, PBMC samples from trial participants were taken at day 0 and at day 28 after the second dose. This TCR was sampled from an adult who received the AZD1222 COVID-19 vaccine. The sequences come from peripheral blood, collected 28 days after the second AZD1222 dose.

The nucleotides are TGCGCCAGCAGCTTGGACGTCACAGATACGCAGTATTTT. This yields the protein CASSLDVTDTQYF. This receptor chain uses TRBV5-1 and TRBJ2-3, with the D segment identity uncertain. The trim is 0 bases for V and 2 bases for J, with a gap of 4 bases between the germline ends. Looking up the germline V gene yields CDR1 SGHRS and CDR2 YFSETQ. The CDR3 covers 13 residues, taking in both the cysteine and the phenylalanine. Kept here is only the CDR3 DNA, which spans 39 bases and is read in frame from base 1.